This TCR beta chain was captured by sequencing in a study of memory CD4+ T cells and cytomegalovirus serostatus. Study details: Healthy Belgian adult donors included under ten CMV-positive and 24 CMV-negative people.

About this clone: Antigen unknown.

The sort gate was single viable CD3+CD4+CD8-CD45RO+ cells for memory CD4+ T cells. Study-wide points: A US-trained random forest predicted CMV serostatus with median AUC around 0.93. Each of approximately 73 CMV-associated TCRbeta sequences occurred in one to five individuals.

Profiling relied on immunoSEQ multiplex PCR, and the TCRdb table lists in-frame clones only, not all of them. In the table there are some 80,000 clones, 65% to 85% of which are singletons. This CDR3 has 14 amino acids. Trimming pared 5 bases from V and 4 bases from J, leaving 12 bases between. Germline-derived CDR1 and CDR2 are MNHEY and SMNVEV (reference sequence). This receptor was taken from an adult in good health and CMV-seronegative. The sample was memory CD4+ T cells from blood. The genes are TRBV27 and TRBJ1-5, with TRBD1 as a possible D gene (5 bases). CDR3 bases: TGTGCCAGCAGTACCCTGGGACTTAATCAGCCCCAGCATTTT. It translates to CASSTLGLNQPQHF.